This is a list of T cell receptor beta chains from one sample in a study of T cell clones after liver transplantation. Some clones are missing from TCRdb's copy, which holds only in-frame ones; the method was immunoSEQ multiplex PCR. This sample carries 98,000 or so clones, roughly 80% of them seen once, and the ten largest clones take 0.8% to 1%. The sample consisted of CD4+ T cells from blood, taken before liver transplant. All receptors come from a human donor who received a liver transplant. CDR3s include the opening cysteine and the closing phenylalanine or tryptophan. The order of the fields is clone size, V gene, D gene, J gene, CDR3 protein, CDR3 DNA. A D gene is named only where the DNA matches it firmly. Rows may omit the clone size; those that give it use once, few, many or a size class.

size: few; V: TRBV19; D: -; J: TRBJ1-2; CDR3: CASSPARPNRANYGYTF; DNA: TGTGCCAGTAGTCCCGCCCGCCCGAACAGGGCTAACTATGGCTACACCTTC
size: -; V: TRBV19; D: -; J: TRBJ2-2; CDR3: CASSPRGVGELFF; DNA: TGTGCCAGTAGTCCCAGGGGGGTCGGGGAGCTGTTTTTT
size: -; V: TRBV19; D: -; J: TRBJ1-4; CDR3: CASRDDSGATNEKLFF; DNA: TGTGCCAGTAGAGATGACAGTGGGGCAACTAATGAAAAACTGTTTTTT
size: -; V: TRBV20-1; D: -; J: TRBJ2-5; CDR3: CSASKGETQYF; DNA: TGCAGTGCTAGTAAGGGGGAGACCCAGTACTTC
size: once; V: TRBV11-3; D: -; J: TRBJ2-2; CDR3: CASSLFKAGELFF; DNA: TGTGCCAGCAGCTTATTTAAGGCCGGGGAGCTGTTTTTT
size: -; V: TRBV27; D: -; J: TRBJ2-7; CDR3: CASSPRGRQGISYEQYF; DNA: TGTGCCAGCAGTCCCCGGGGTCGTCAGGGGATATCCTACGAGCAGTACTTC
size: -; V: TRBV7-9; D: -; J: TRBJ1-2; CDR3: CASSFLPRYGYTF; DNA: TGTGCCAGCAGCTTCCTACCCCGCTATGGCTACACCTTC
size: few; V: TRBV6-1; D: TRBD1; J: TRBJ1-2; CDR3: CASSSRTGRSHGYTF; DNA: TGTGCCAGCAGTTCCAGGACAGGGAGAAGTCATGGCTACACCTTC
size: -; V: TRBV4-2; D: TRBD2; J: TRBJ2-2; CDR3: CASSYRWDYYTGELFF; DNA: TGTGCCAGCAGCTACAGGTGGGACTACTACACCGGGGAGCTGTTTTTT
size: -; V: TRBV5-1; D: -; J: TRBJ1-4; CDR3: CASSFWNPANEKLFF; DNA: TGCGCCAGCAGCTTTTGGAACCCGGCTAATGAAAAACTGTTTTTT
size: few; V: TRBV7-2; D: -; J: TRBJ1-5; CDR3: CASSRGGAVNQPQHF; DNA: TGTGCCAGCAGTCGCGGGGGGGCAGTCAATCAGCCCCAGCATTTT
size: -; V: TRBV5-6; D: -; J: TRBJ2-7; CDR3: CASSPRDSRSSYEQYF; DNA: TGTGCCAGCAGCCCCCGTGATAGTCGGAGCTCCTACGAGCAGTACTTC
size: -; V: TRBV15; D: -; J: TRBJ1-5; CDR3: CATSRDPQPNQPQHF; DNA: TGTGCCACCAGCAGAGATCCACAGCCAAATCAGCCCCAGCATTTT
size: -; V: TRBV25-1; D: -; J: TRBJ1-1; CDR3: CASSPARGGNTEAFF; DNA: TGTGCCAGCAGTCCGGCGAGGGGTGGGAACACTGAAGCTTTCTTT
size: -; V: TRBV5-1; D: -; J: TRBJ2-7; CDR3: CASSLGTGEQYF; DNA: TGCGCCAGCAGCTTGGGGACCGGGGAGCAGTACTTC
size: -; V: TRBV5-1; D: -; J: TRBJ2-1; CDR3: CASTSLRTEYNEQFF; DNA: TGCGCCAGCACCTCTTTGAGGACGGAATACAATGAGCAGTTCTTC